This T cell receptor (beta chain) was identified in a study of CD8 T cells in Susac syndrome. The CDR3 has 13 residues. V shed 4 bases and J shed 4 bases, with 8 bases lying between them. CDR1 is SGHRS, CDR2 YFSETQ, per germline. RNA was extracted with the RNeasy kit, and a quantity of about 0.5 to 1 ug was reverse transcribed using random hexamers. MiXCR was run by TCRdb on the immunoSEQ multiplex PCR reads, yielding one entry per CDR3 protein. The sample records 150,000 to 200,000 distinct CDR3 sequences, about 95% being singletons. The sequenced sample consisted of CD4+ T cells from PBMCs. V gene TRBV5-1 combines with J gene TRBJ2-2; D ambiguous. The sequence derives from a human donor in good health. The CDR3 protein is CASSASPTGELFF. CDR3 coding DNA: TGCGCCAGCAGCGCGAGTCCCACCGGGGAGCTGTTTTTT.